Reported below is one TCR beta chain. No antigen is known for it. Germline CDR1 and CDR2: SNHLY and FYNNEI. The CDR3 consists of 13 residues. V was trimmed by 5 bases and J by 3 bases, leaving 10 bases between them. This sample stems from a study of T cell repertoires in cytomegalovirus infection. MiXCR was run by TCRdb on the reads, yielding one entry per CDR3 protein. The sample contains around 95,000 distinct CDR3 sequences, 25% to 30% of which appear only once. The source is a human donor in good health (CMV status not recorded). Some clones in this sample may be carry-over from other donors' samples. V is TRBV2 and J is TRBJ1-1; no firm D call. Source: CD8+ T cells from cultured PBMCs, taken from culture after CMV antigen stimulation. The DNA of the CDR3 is TGTGCCAGCAGTACCCGGGCCTACACTGAAGCTTTCTTT. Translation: CASSTRAYTEAFF.